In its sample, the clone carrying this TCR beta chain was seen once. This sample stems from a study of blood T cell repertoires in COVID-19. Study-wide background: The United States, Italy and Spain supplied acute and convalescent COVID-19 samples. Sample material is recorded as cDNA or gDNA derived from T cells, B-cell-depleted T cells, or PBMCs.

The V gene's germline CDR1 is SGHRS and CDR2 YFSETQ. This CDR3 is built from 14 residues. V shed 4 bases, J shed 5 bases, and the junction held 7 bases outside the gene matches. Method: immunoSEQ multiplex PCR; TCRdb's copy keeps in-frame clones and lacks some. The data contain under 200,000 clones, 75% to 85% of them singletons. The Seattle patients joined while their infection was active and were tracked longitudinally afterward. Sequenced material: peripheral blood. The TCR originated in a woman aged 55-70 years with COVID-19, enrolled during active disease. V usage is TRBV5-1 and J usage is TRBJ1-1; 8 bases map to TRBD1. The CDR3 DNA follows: TGCGCCAGCAGCACCCAGGGGGCAAGGACTGAAGCTTTCTTT. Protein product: CASSTQGARTEAFF.